This T cell receptor (beta chain) was captured in a study of Ad26.COV2.S vaccination and SARS-CoV-2 variants. The CDR3 runs to 14 residues. Germline loops: CDR1 LGHDT, CDR2 YNNKEL (reference sequence). Trimming took off 4 bases at V and 0 bases at J, with 9 bases between the two ends. Points on this clone: The target antigen is unknown.

Study observations and caveats: Measures of TCR breadth and depth may have fallen short of total T cell responses. Compared with placebo recipients, vaccine recipients had higher spike-specific TCR breadth.

Treatment given: about 20 received Ad26.COV2.S at low or high dose, single or two shots; about 5 received placebo; per-sample allocation not given. Sample collection was performed on day 63 after the first vaccine or placebo injection. In Boston, an adult donor aged 18-55 years took part. Clones were sequenced by immunoSEQ multiplex PCR, and TCRdb holds only the in-frame ones, with some missing. In the table there are around 500,000 clones, about 88% of which are singletons. The chain employs TRBV3-1 (or the pseudogene TRBV3-2) and TRBJ1-1; D gene ambiguous. This specimen was peripheral blood, taken in a trial of Ad26.COV2.S vaccine versus placebo. The sequence was obtained from a person aged 18-60 years who received the Ad26.COV2.S COVID-19 vaccine or a placebo. The CDR3 coding sequence is TGTGCCAGCAGCCCCCAGGCCTTGAACACTGAAGCTTTCTTT. It codes for CASSPQALNTEAFF.